The clone carrying this TCR beta chain was detected many times. This sample was included in a study of T-cell reconstitution after alpha-beta-depleted transplantation in children. Unique molecular identifiers were incorporated when the TCRbeta library was constructed. TCRdb ran MiXCR on the PCR reads and lists one entry per CDR3 protein. The table has some 240,000 distinct CDR3 sequences, around 12% seen once; the top ten hold roughly 2.6%. The CDR3 is made up of 14 amino acids. The V and J ends lost 1 base and 4 bases respectively, with 11 bases between them. CDR1 and CDR2 (germline): SQVTM, ANQGSEA.

The sequences come from PBMCs from the stem cell graft donor, collected from the stem cell graft. The TCR was taken from a human donor who donated a stem cell graft to a child with acute lymphoblastic leukemia. The chain joins TRBV29-1 to TRBJ2-1; possible D gene TRBD1, 5 bases. The CDR3 DNA reads TGCAGCGTTGAAGGCAAGGGGATATACAATGAGCAGTTCTTC. As protein: CSVEGKGIYNEQFF.